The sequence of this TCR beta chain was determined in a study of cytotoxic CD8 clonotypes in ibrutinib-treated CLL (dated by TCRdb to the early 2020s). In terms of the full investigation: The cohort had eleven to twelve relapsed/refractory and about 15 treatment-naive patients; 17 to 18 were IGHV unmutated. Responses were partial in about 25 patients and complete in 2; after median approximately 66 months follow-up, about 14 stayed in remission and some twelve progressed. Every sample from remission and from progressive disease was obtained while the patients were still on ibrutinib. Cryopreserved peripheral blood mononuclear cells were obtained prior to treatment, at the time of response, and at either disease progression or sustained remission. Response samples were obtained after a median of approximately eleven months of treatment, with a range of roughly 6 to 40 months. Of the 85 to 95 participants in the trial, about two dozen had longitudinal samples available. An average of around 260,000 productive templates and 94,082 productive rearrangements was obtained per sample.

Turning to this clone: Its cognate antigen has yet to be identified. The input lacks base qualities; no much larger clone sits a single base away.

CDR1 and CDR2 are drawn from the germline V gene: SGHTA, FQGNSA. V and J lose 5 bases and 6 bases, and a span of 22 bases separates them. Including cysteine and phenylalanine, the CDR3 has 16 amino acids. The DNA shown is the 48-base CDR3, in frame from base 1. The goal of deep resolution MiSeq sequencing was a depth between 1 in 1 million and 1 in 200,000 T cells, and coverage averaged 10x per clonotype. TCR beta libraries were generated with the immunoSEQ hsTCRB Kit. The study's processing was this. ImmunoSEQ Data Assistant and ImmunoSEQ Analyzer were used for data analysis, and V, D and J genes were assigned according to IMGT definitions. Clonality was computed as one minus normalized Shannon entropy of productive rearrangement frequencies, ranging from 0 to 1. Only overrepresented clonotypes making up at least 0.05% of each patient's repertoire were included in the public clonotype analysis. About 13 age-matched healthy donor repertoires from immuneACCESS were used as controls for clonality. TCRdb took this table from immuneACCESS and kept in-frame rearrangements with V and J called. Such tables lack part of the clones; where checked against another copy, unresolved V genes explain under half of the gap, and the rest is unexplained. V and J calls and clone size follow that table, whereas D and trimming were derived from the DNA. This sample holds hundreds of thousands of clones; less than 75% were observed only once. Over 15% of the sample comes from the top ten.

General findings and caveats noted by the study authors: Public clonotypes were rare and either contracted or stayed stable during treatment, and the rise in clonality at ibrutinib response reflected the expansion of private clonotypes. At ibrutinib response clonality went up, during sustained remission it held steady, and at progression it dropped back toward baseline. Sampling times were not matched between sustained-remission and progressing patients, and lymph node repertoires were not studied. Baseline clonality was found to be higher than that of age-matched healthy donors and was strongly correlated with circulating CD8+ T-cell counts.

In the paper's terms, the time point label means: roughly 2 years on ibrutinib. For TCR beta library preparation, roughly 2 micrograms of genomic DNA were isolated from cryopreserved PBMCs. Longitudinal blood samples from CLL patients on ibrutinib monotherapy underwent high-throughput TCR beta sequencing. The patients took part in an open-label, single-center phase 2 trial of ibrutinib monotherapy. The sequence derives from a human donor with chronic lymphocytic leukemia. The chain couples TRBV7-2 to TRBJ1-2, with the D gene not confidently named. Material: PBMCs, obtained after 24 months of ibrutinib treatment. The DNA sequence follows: TGTGCCAGCAGCCCCAGCCGCGCCGGAGGAGGCCATGGCTACACCTTC. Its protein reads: CASSPSRAGGGHGYTF.